These T cell receptor beta chains were read from a single sample in a study of CD8 T cells in Susac syndrome. TCRdb independently ran MiXCR on the immunoSEQ multiplex PCR reads; one entry per CDR3 protein. This sample has about 120,000 distinct CDR3 sequences, with 90% to 95% found just once. Sequencing was done on a sample of CD8+ T cells from PBMCs. The receptors originated from a human donor with Susac syndrome. Both conserved end residues are part of each CDR3. D genes are given only for firm matches. Size values are once, few and many counts, or a class for expanded clones, and some rows have none.

J gene | D gene | V gene | clone size | CDR3 protein | CDR3 DNA
TRBJ2-2 | . | TRBV7-9 | once | CASSQVVTGELFF | TGTGCCAGCAGTCAAGTAGTAACCGGGGAGCTGTTTTTT
TRBJ2-5 | TRBD2 | TRBV29-1 | . | CSVSGGRETQYF | TGCAGCGTCTCGGGGGGGCGAGAGACCCAGTACTTC
TRBJ1-5 | . | TRBV19 | . | CASSIDNSNQPQHF | TGTGCCAGTAGTATTGACAATAGCAATCAGCCCCAGCATTTT
TRBJ2-3 | TRBD1 | TRBV20-1 | . | CSARDISPGDRGHSTDTQYF | TGCAGTGCTAGAGACATTAGCCCCGGGGACAGGGGGCATAGCACAGATACGCAGTATTTT
TRBJ1-2 | . | TRBV4-3 | . | CASSRVLSEWDYGYTF | TGCGCCAGCAGCCGAGTACTCTCGGAGTGGGACTATGGCTACACCTTC
TRBJ1-5 | TRBD1 | TRBV28 | . | CASSLTGGNQPQHF | TGTGCCAGCAGCCTTACAGGGGGCAATCAGCCCCAGCATTTT
TRBJ1-1 | . | TRBV6-2/TRBV6-3 | . | CASSTTRGSEAFF | TGTGCCAGCAGTACGACAAGGGGATCTGAAGCTTTCTTT
TRBJ2-7 | TRBD1 | TRBV5-1 | once | CASSLGQGHTYEQYF | TGCGCCAGCAGCCTGGGACAGGGGCATACCTACGAGCAGTACTTC
TRBJ2-7 | TRBD1 | TRBV2 | . | CASSGGGQYF | TGTGCCAGCTCAGGGGGCGGGCAGTACTTC
TRBJ2-7 | TRBD1 | TRBV28 | . | CASSTNTGGSYEQYF | TGTGCCAGCAGTACGAACACAGGGGGGTCCTACGAGCAGTACTTC
TRBJ2-7 | . | TRBV20-1 | . | CSGDAGSGESNEQYF | TGCAGTGGAGACGCCGGGAGCGGTGAATCGAACGAGCAGTACTTC
TRBJ1-2 | . | TRBV7-2 | . | CASSLEGGLGYGYTF | TGTGCCAGCAGCTTAGAAGGAGGGCTAGGGTATGGCTACACCTTC
TRBJ2-1 | TRBD1 | TRBV7-9 | . | CASSQRDRDDNEQFF | TGTGCCAGCAGCCAAAGGGACAGGGACGACAATGAGCAGTTCTTC
TRBJ2-5 | . | TRBV12-3/TRBV12-4 | . | CASSPREETQYF | TGTGCCAGCAGCCCCCGCGAGGAGACCCAGTACTTC
TRBJ2-7 | . | TRBV27 | . | CASSEGGLYEQYF | TGTGCCAGCAGTGAGGGAGGTCTATACGAGCAGTACTTC
TRBJ2-7 | . | TRBV12-3/TRBV12-4 | . | CASTGQTSYEQYF | TGTGCCAGCACCGGACAGACCTCCTACGAGCAGTACTTC
TRBJ2-2 | . | TRBV7-9 | . | CASSSPPGPNTGELFF | TGTGCCAGCAGCTCGCCGCCGGGACCGAACACCGGGGAGCTGTTTTTT
TRBJ1-2 | TRBD1 | TRBV5-1 | . | CASRTGGFGYTF | TGCGCCAGCCGTACAGGGGGCTTCGGCTACACCTTC
TRBJ2-5 | TRBD1 | TRBV5-4 | once | CASSGTGGQETQYF | TGTGCCAGCAGCGGCACAGGGGGCCAAGAGACCCAGTACTTC